A selection of T cell receptor beta chains follows, all from one sample in a study of naive and memory T cell subsets. TCRdb analysed the 5' RACE reads with MiXCR anew, one entry per CDR3 protein. The repertoire holds about 22,000 distinct CDR3 sequences, with approximately 3.9% as singletons. Source of these receptors: a male donor in good health. The CDR3 runs from the conserved cysteine through the conserved F or W. Where a row states a size, it is once, few, many or the class of an expanded clone; other rows omit it.

clone_size: many; v_call: TRBV6-5; cdr3_aa: CASSPGQVFSYEQYF
clone_size: many; v_call: TRBV29-1; cdr3_aa: CSVDPVGENEQFF
clone_size: medium-sized; v_call: TRBV29-1; cdr3_aa: CSVVSGTHEQYF
clone_size: many; v_call: TRBV2; cdr3_aa: CATPSADTQYF
clone_size: many; v_call: TRBV10-2; cdr3_aa: CASSATSGRETQYF
clone_size: many; v_call: TRBV6-5; cdr3_aa: CASGLSGNTIYF
clone_size: many; v_call: TRBV9; cdr3_aa: CASSVDSAQGAYEQYF
clone_size: many; v_call: TRBV6-5; cdr3_aa: CASKGTGWNLDTEAFF
clone_size: many; v_call: TRBV12-3/TRBV12-4; cdr3_aa: CASSSDLGTQYF
clone_size: many; v_call: TRBV12-3/TRBV12-4; cdr3_aa: CASSLKTWIGETQYF
clone_size: many; v_call: TRBV6-5; cdr3_aa: CASSSDRVYGYTF
clone_size: many; v_call: TRBV6-1; cdr3_aa: CASINRAGSSYEQYF
clone_size: many; v_call: TRBV12-3/TRBV12-4; cdr3_aa: CASTRGATDTQYF
clone_size: many; v_call: TRBV5-1; cdr3_aa: CASSQAGAGPYEQYF
clone_size: many; v_call: TRBV9; cdr3_aa: CASSSRHGGYTF
clone_size: many; v_call: TRBV6-2/TRBV6-3; cdr3_aa: CASSYAGETYNEQFF
clone_size: many; v_call: TRBV20-1; cdr3_aa: CSAAGTGIQETQYF
clone_size: NA; v_call: TRBV29-1; cdr3_aa: CSTQDRAGNEQFF
clone_size: many; v_call: TRBV20-1; cdr3_aa: CSAPDSSGNTIYF
clone_size: many; v_call: TRBV7-3; cdr3_aa: CASSLRERLAGVGTGELFF
clone_size: many; v_call: TRBV2; cdr3_aa: CASSVDRWTDTQYF
clone_size: medium-sized; v_call: TRBV20-1; cdr3_aa: CSAPSQGQGTFNNSPLHF
clone_size: few; v_call: TRBV19; cdr3_aa: CASSAFLGNSYEQYF
clone_size: many; v_call: TRBV28; cdr3_aa: CASMRDSAGNTIYF
clone_size: many; v_call: TRBV20-1; cdr3_aa: CSAESSGPTDTQYF
clone_size: few; v_call: TRBV6-1; cdr3_aa: CASSGIDRGVQPQHF
clone_size: many; v_call: TRBV5-1; cdr3_aa: CASTRQGVGSNQPQHF
clone_size: many; v_call: TRBV20-1; cdr3_aa: CSAAGQTESNQPQHF
clone_size: many; v_call: TRBV20-1; cdr3_aa: CSARVDRVTEAFF
clone_size: many; v_call: TRBV19; cdr3_aa: CASSRGVGDEQFF
clone_size: many; v_call: TRBV7-2; cdr3_aa: CASSSPQGLNSPLHF
clone_size: medium-sized; v_call: TRBV29-1; cdr3_aa: CSVEGTTPGDTQYF
clone_size: many; v_call: TRBV20-1; cdr3_aa: CSASQQGADGYTF
clone_size: many; v_call: TRBV15; cdr3_aa: CATSRDPPDANTGELFF
clone_size: medium-sized; v_call: TRBV7-9; cdr3_aa: CASSLSYEQPQHF
clone_size: many; v_call: TRBV12-3/TRBV12-4; cdr3_aa: CASSAGLAGGNTGELFF
clone_size: many; v_call: TRBV6-6; cdr3_aa: CASSSHSSTGGEAFF
clone_size: medium-sized; v_call: TRBV7-2; cdr3_aa: CASSLIEREAQYF
clone_size: medium-sized; v_call: TRBV6-5; cdr3_aa: CASSYVARPGDGYTF
clone_size: many; v_call: TRBV7-6; cdr3_aa: CASSLGLGQGSSYEQYF
clone_size: many; v_call: TRBV2; cdr3_aa: CASDLDSNQPQHF
clone_size: many; v_call: TRBV21-1; cdr3_aa: CVRGYSNQPQHF
clone_size: many; v_call: TRBV29-1; cdr3_aa: CSVDPELRDHGF
clone_size: medium-sized; v_call: TRBV30; cdr3_aa: CAWISGRSGTQYF
clone_size: many; v_call: TRBV5-1; cdr3_aa: CASSPGQGARNNSPLHF